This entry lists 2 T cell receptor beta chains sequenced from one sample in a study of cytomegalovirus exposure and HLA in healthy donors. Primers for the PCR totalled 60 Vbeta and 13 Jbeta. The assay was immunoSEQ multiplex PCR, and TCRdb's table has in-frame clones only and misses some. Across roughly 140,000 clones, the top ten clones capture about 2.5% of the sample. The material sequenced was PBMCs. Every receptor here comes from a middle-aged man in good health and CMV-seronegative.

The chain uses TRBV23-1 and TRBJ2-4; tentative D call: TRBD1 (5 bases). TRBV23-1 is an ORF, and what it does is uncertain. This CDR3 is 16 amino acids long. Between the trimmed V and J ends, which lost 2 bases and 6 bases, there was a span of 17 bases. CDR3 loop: CASSQVNRMAVNIQYF. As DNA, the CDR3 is TGCGCCAGCAGTCAAGTAAACAGGATGGCGGTAAACATTCAGTACTTC.

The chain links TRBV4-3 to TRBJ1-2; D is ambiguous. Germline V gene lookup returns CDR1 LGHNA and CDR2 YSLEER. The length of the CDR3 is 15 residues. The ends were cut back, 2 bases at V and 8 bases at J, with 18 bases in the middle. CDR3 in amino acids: CASSQSLISSGGYTF. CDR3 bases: TGCGCCAGCAGCCAAAGCCTGATATCCTCAGGAGGCTACACCTTC.